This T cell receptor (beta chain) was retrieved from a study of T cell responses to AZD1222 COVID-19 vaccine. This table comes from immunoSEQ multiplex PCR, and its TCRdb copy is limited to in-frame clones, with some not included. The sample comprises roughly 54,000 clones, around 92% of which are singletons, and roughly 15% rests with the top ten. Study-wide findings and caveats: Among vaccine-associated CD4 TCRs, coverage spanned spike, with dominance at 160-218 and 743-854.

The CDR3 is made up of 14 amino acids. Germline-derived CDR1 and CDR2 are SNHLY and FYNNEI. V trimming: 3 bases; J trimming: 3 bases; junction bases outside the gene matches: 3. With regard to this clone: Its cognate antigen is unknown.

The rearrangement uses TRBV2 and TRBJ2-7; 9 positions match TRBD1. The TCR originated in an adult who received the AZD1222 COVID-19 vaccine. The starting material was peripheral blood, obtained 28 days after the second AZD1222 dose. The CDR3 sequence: CASSDRQGDYEQYF. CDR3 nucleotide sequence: TGTGCCAGCAGTGACCGACAGGGGGACTACGAGCAGTACTTC. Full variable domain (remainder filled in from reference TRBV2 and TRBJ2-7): EPEVTQTPSHQVTQMGQEVILRCVPISNHLYFYWYRQILGQKVEFLVSFYNNEISEKSEIFDDQFSVERPDGSNFTLKIRSTKLEDSAMYFCASSDRQGDYEQYFGPGTRLTVT.